This T cell receptor beta chain stems from a study of cytomegalovirus exposure and HLA in healthy donors. Looking at the study overall: Earlier, 90 million to 140 million unique TCR beta sequences were recovered from some 200 million T cells by an analysis.

Primers for the PCR totalled 60 Vbeta and 13 Jbeta. Using immunoSEQ multiplex PCR, the repertoire was profiled, and TCRdb retains in-frame clones only, with some absent. The data contain about 94,000 clones, around 69% of them seen just once; the ten biggest clones take up 3% to 5%. In its sample, this clone was seen once. Its target is unknown. Germline is not matched at one junction end, which may reflect a read error. The same CDR3 can be traced to other DNA sequences in this sample. Study-wide findings and caveats: Researchers reported from a later analysis that most CMV-associated TCR beta chains appeared HLA-restricted. Later, an analysis found that common viral pathogens appeared to be linked with several of the most significant clusters.

Specimen: PBMCs. The sequence came from a man under 40 in good health and CMV-seronegative.

The CDR3: CASSYIATIYNEQFF. In DNA form, the CDR3 reads TGTGCCAGCAGCTACATAGCCACAATCTACAATGAGCAATTCTTC. This sequence joins TRBV5-4 and TRBJ2-1, with D hard to call. The CDR3 runs 15 residues. Germline-derived CDR1 and CDR2 are SGHNT and YYREEE (reference sequence).